Shown below are 27 T cell receptor beta chains from a single sample sequenced in a study of OX40 agonist ivuxolimab in advanced cancers. Profiling relied on immunoSEQ multiplex PCR, and the TCRdb table lists in-frame clones only, not all of them. Of fewer than 70,000 clones detected, approximately 87% appear once; the ten largest clones hold around 3.2%. Material: CD4+ or CD8+ T cells sorted from blood, obtained in a trial of the OX40 agonist ivuxolimab. Receptor source: an adult with an advanced solid tumor such as melanoma, head and neck, liver or kidney cancer.

This clone was seen only a few times. This chain joins TRBV15 and TRBJ2-7, with unresolved D. From germline, CDR1 is LNHNV and CDR2 YYDKDF (reference sequence). Trimming cost V 0 bases and J 6 bases, with 6 bases left between them. The CDR3 is 12 residues long. The chain's CDR3 is CATSRDQAEQYF. The CDR3 DNA reads as TGTGCCACCAGCAGAGACCAGGCCGAGCAGTACTTC.

The V call is TRBV5-4, the J call TRBJ2-5, with 10 nucleotides matching TRBD2. With 0 bases clipped from V and 4 bases from J, the junction kept 3 bases outside the gene matches. The germline CDR1 and CDR2 sequences are SGHNT and YYREEE (reference sequence). CDR3 size: 15 residues. CDR3 sequence reads: CASSLGLAGIETQYF. The CDR3 DNA reads TGTGCCAGCAGCTTGGGACTAGCGGGCATAGAGACCCAGTACTTC.

With regard to this clone: This sample includes further DNA sequences coding for the same CDR3. The chain employs TRBV28 and TRBJ2-5, with a tentative D call TRBD1 (6 bases). CDR1 is MDHEN and CDR2 is SYDVKM in the germline V gene. CDR3 size: 13 residues. V gave up 6 bases and J gave up 4 bases, with 12 bases separating them. The CDR3 DNA follows: TGTGCCAGCAGCCGGGTACAGGGAGAGACCCAGTACTTC. Protein product: CASSRVQGETQYF.

The V and J genes are TRBV15 and TRBJ1-6; no clear D. The V gene's germline CDR1 is LNHNV and CDR2 YYDKDF (reference sequence). The length of the CDR3 is 15 residues. Between the trimmed V and J ends, which lost 8 bases and 4 bases, there was a span of 15 bases. The CDR3 nucleotides read TGTGCCACCTCCGAATCGGCAGCTTATAATTCACCCCTCCACTTT. Its translation is CATSESAAYNSPLHF.

This chain joins TRBV2 and TRBJ2-7; D is perhaps TRBD1 (6 bases). The CDR3 is 13 residues long. The germline gives CDR1 SNHLY, CDR2 FYNNEI. V gave up 2 bases and J gave up 4 bases, with 9 bases separating them. Here the CDR3 DNA reads TGTGCCAGCAGTGAATATAGGGGGTACGAGCAGTACTTC. Its protein product is CASSEYRGYEQYF. Looking up the rest from reference TRBV2 and TRBJ2-7 gives the full variable domain: EPEVTQTPSHQVTQMGQEVILRCVPISNHLYFYWYRQILGQKVEFLVSFYNNEISEKSEIFDDQFSVERPDGSNFTLKIRSTKLEDSAMYFCASSEYRGYEQYFGPGTRLTVT.

J is TRBJ2-7 and V is TRBV7-8, with 7 bases fitting TRBD1. This CDR3 region has 12 residues. Trimming cost V 5 bases and J 3 bases; bases outside gene matches: 1. Per germline, CDR1 SGHVS and CDR2 FQNEAQ. In DNA form, the CDR3 reads TGTGCCAGCAGCAACAGGGGCTACGAGCAGTACTTC. Translating it yields CASSNRGYEQYF.

The chain is built from TRBV2 and TRBJ1-5; maybe TRBD1 (5 bases). Trimming pared 10 bases from V and 5 bases from J, leaving 15 bases between. This CDR3 has 13 residues. The germline gives CDR1 SNHLY, CDR2 FYNNEI. This CDR3 reads CAMQGARDQPQHF. The CDR3 region has the DNA TGTGCCATGCAGGGCGCGAGGGATCAGCCCCAGCATTTT.

CDR3 coding DNA: TGTGCCAGCAGCCTTAGCGGGGGGGACCAGGAGCAGTACTTC. Encoded protein: CASSLSGGDQEQYF. The chain recombines TRBV11-3 with TRBJ2-7, with TRBD2 matching over 11 bases. The CDR3 contains 14 residues. Germline CDR1 SGHNT, CDR2 YENEEA. Trimming removed 5 bases from V and 7 bases from J; junction bases left unmatched: 7.

The V and J genes are TRBV7-9 and TRBJ1-2; D perhaps matches TRBD1 (5 bases). The CDR3 runs to 15 residues. Germline V gene data show CDR1 as SEHNR and CDR2 as FQNEAQ (reference sequence). Trimming pared 5 bases from V and 1 base from J, leaving 14 bases between. CDR3 sequence (DNA): TGTGCCAGCAGCCCGGGGCCAGACTTTAACTATGGCTACACCTTC. Translation gives CASSPGPDFNYGYTF.

The chain joins TRBV4-1 to TRBJ1-5; no clear D gene. Trimming shortened V by 4 bases and J by 3 bases, and 10 bases separated the two germline ends. Looked up from germline, CDR1 is MGHRA and CDR2 is YSYEKL. This CDR3 contains 14 residues. The CDR3 region has the DNA TGCGCCAGCAGCCTTCCAGGTCTCAATCAGCCCCAGCATTTT. It specifies CASSLPGLNQPQHF.

This chain joins TRBV5-8 and TRBJ2-2; D ambiguous. This CDR3 is built from 15 residues. Trimming took off 3 bases at V and 0 bases at J, with 9 bases between the two ends. Germline V gene sequence: CDR1 SGHTS, CDR2 YDEGEE. CDR3 region: CASSSVPTNTGELFF. Written as DNA, the CDR3 is TGTGCCAGCAGCTCAGTACCTACGAACACCGGGGAGCTGTTTTTT.

In this sample, this clone turned up once. The chain couples TRBV23-1 to TRBJ2-5; TRBD1 or TRBD2 may be the D gene (6 bases each). TRBV23-1 is known as an ORF, though its function is uncertain. This CDR3 has 14 amino acids. Trimming cost V 10 bases and J 2 bases, with 17 bases left between them. In nucleotides, the CDR3 is TGCGCCATCCCAAGGGGGGAACGTCAAGAGACCCAGTACTTC. It is translated as CAIPRGERQETQYF.

This clone appeared a few times. This rearrangement joins TRBV7-8 to TRBJ1-2; D is unclear. V was trimmed by 0 bases and J by 4 bases, leaving 6 bases between them. The CDR3 spans 13 residues. CDR1 is SGHVS, CDR2 FQNEAQ, per germline. The DNA of the CDR3 is TGTGCCAGCAGCTTAGCGCTGGTCTATGGCTACACCTTC. As protein: CASSLALVYGYTF.

This clone was observed a single time. The CDR3 bases are TGTGCCAGTAGCCCGGGACTAGCGGGGGGTGGGGAGCAGTTCTTC. This encodes CASSPGLAGGGEQFF. This chain uses TRBV19 with TRBJ2-1; 15 bases map to TRBD2. From germline, CDR1 is LNHDA and CDR2 SQIVND (reference sequence). The ends lost 6 bases at V and 10 bases at J; junction bases unmatched: 7. The CDR3 consists of 15 residues.

CDR3 DNA: TGTGCCAGCAGTTTATCGGGAGGGGCTAGCGGGGGGCATACGCAGTATTTT. This sequence encodes CASSLSGGASGGHTQYF. V usage is TRBV27 and J usage is TRBJ2-3; 11 bases align to TRBD2. Germline CDR1 MNHEY, CDR2 SMNVEV (reference sequence). V lost 0 bases, J lost 7 bases, and 9 bases stayed unmatched. The CDR3 contains 17 residues.

This chain uses TRBV5-4 with TRBJ2-5; D may be TRBD1 (6 bases). This CDR3 has 15 amino acids. Germline V CDR1 and CDR2: SGHNT, YYREEE (reference sequence). Between the trimmed V and J ends, which lost 4 bases and 5 bases, there was a span of 18 bases. The CDR3 spells CASSITGLLRETQYF. Here the CDR3 DNA reads TGTGCCAGCAGCATAACAGGGTTGCTCCGGGAGACCCAGTACTTC.

V gene TRBV19 combines with J gene TRBJ2-7, with D perhaps matching TRBD2 (6 bases). CDR3 length: 14 residues. CDR1 is LNHDA and CDR2 is SQIVND in the germline V gene (reference sequence). V was pared by 5 bases and J by 3 bases, with 14 bases between. The CDR3 DNA sequence: TGTGCCAGTAGTTCCCGTTGGAGGGGCTACGAGCAGTACTTC. Translating gives CASSSRWRGYEQYF.

CDR3 sequence (DNA): TGTGCCGCGAGGGGGGGCGGGGACGAGCAGTACTTC. Amino acids: CAARGGGDEQYF. V and J are TRBV10-3 and TRBJ2-7; weak D call: TRBD2 (7 bases). The CDR3 contains 12 residues. With 11 bases removed from V and 5 bases from J, the gap between germline ends came to 16 bases. Germline CDR1 is ENHRY and CDR2 is SYGVKD.

DNA of the CDR3: TGTGCCTGGAGTGCTACAGGGGAGCGTTCACCCCTCCACTTT. Amino acids: CAWSATGERSPLHF. The V gene is TRBV30, the J gene TRBJ1-6; 7 bases are a match to TRBD1. The V segment lost 1 base and the J segment 9 bases; nucleotides outside the gene matches: 6. The CDR3 covers 14 residues. Germline V lookup: CDR1 GTSNPN, CDR2 SVGIG (reference sequence).

The rearrangement joins TRBV11-3 to TRBJ1-2; D remains ambiguous. Deletions cut 2 bases from V and 4 bases from J, with 5 bases between. There are 12 residues in the CDR3. Germline V gives CDR1 SGHNT, CDR2 YENEEA. The CDR3 DNA is TGTGCCAGCAGCTTAACTGGCTATGGCTACACCTTC. Translating it yields CASSLTGYGYTF.

The V and J genes are TRBV14 and TRBJ2-3; D remains unclear. This CDR3 has 14 amino acids. CDR1 is SGHDN and CDR2 is FVKESK in the germline V gene. Trimming shortened V by 0 bases and J by 6 bases, and 10 bases separated the two germline ends. The CDR3 nucleotides read TGTGCCAGCAGCCAAGATCACGCCAGGGATACGCAGTATTTT. Its translation is CASSQDHARDTQYF. The full variable domain, rest sourced from reference TRBV14 and TRBJ2-3, is EAGVTQFPSHSVIEKGQTVTLRCDPISGHDNLYWYRRVMGKEIKFLLHFVKESKQDESGMPNNRFLAERTGGTYSTLKVQPAELEDSGVYFCASSQDHARDTQYFGPGTRLTVL.

V usage is TRBV2 and J usage is TRBJ1-5; D gene unclear. The CDR3 spans 16 residues. Trimming removed 5 bases at V and 0 bases at J, with 14 bases between. Germline assignment: CDR1 SNHLY and CDR2 FYNNEI. CDR3 region: CASSRDRRYSNQPQHF. CDR3 DNA sequence: TGTGCCAGCAGTCGGGATAGAAGATATAGCAATCAGCCCCAGCATTTT.

The V call is TRBV7-8, the J call TRBJ1-1; tentative D call: TRBD1 (6 bases). V was cut by 5 bases and J by 5 bases, with 15 bases left in between. The CDR3 runs 14 residues. Germline V lookup: CDR1 SGHVS, CDR2 FQNEAQ. The CDR3 region has the DNA TGTGCCAGCAGCCCTCAGGGGAGGTATACTGAAGCTTTCTTT. It yields the protein CASSPQGRYTEAFF.

V is TRBV6-6 and J is TRBJ1-2; 8 nucleotides line up with TRBD1. The V gene's germline CDR1 is MNHNY and CDR2 SVGAGI (reference sequence). Unmatched junction bases numbered 4, after V lost 4 bases and J lost 3 bases. CDR3 length: 14 residues. CDR3 residues: CASSSTGAHYGYTF. The CDR3 nucleotides read TGTGCCAGCAGTTCGACAGGGGCCCACTATGGCTACACCTTC.

A few counts support this clone. V usage is TRBV18 and J usage is TRBJ2-7; TRBD1 matches at 12 bases. The V gene end was trimmed by 5 bases and the J gene end by 6 bases; junction bases not matched to a gene: 11. The CDR3 is 16 residues long. CDR1 is KGHSH, CDR2 LQKENI, per germline. CDR3 protein: CASSTLRDRGPLEQYF. CDR3 DNA sequence: TGTGCCAGCTCAACCCTCCGGGACAGGGGGCCGCTCGAGCAGTACTTC.

The J gene is TRBJ1-6, the V gene TRBV5-4, with D perhaps TRBD1 (5 bases). The germline V and J ends were trimmed by 4 bases and 5 bases, with 16 bases remaining between them. The CDR3 extends over 16 amino acids. Looked up from germline, CDR1 is SGHNT and CDR2 is YYREEE (reference sequence). CDR3 in amino acids: CASSVKTGTNNSPLHF. The CDR3 region has the DNA TGTGCCAGCAGCGTGAAGACCGGGACGAATAATTCACCCCTCCACTTT.

The V gene is TRBV6-1, the J gene TRBJ2-2; weak D call: TRBD1 (6 bases). This CDR3 has 17 residues. CDR1 is MNHNS and CDR2 is SASEGT in the germline V gene. V was shortened by 1 base and J by 0 bases, with 12 bases between the two germline ends. The DNA of the CDR3 is TGTGCCAGCAGTGAAGATGTCAGGACAGCGAACACCGGGGAGCTGTTTTTT. Protein sequence: CASSEDVRTANTGELFF.